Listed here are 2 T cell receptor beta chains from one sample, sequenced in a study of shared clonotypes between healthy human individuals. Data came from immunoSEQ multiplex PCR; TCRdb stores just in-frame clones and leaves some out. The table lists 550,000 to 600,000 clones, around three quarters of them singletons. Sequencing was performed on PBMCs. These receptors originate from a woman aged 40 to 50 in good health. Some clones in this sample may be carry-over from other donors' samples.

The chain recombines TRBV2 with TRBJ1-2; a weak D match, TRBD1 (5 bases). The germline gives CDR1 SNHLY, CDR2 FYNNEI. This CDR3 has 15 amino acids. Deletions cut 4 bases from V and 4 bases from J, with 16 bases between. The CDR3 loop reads CASSVPGPAFYGYTF. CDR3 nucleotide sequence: TGTGCCAGCAGTGTTCCAGGGCCCGCTTTCTATGGCTACACCTTC.

In DNA, the CDR3 is TGTGCCAGCAGCCCCGTGATCGGGGGCGGTCAGCCCCAGCATTTT. Its protein product is CASSPVIGGGQPQHF. This chain joins TRBV6-5 and TRBJ1-5, with D possibly TRBD1 on 6 matching bases. From germline, CDR1 is MNHEY and CDR2 SVGAGI. V was pared by 6 bases and J by 6 bases, with 18 bases between. The CDR3 is 15 amino acids.